This T cell receptor (beta chain) came from a study of OX40 agonist ivuxolimab in advanced cancers. Autoimmune disease history or systemic immunosuppression was exclusionary. The table came from immunoSEQ multiplex PCR; TCRdb's copy has only in-frame clones and leaves some out. The sample consists of more than 50,000 clones, roughly 80% of them appearing once. CDR3 length: 14 amino acids. V was pared by 6 bases and J by 1 base, with 12 bases between. Germline V lookup: CDR1 MNHNS, CDR2 SASEGT. This sequence joins TRBV6-1 and TRBJ1-1, with TRBD1 as a possible D gene (6 bases). The TCR sequence derives from an adult with an advanced solid tumor such as melanoma, head and neck, liver or kidney cancer. The sequences come from CD4+ or CD8+ T cells sorted from blood, collected in a trial of the OX40 agonist ivuxolimab. In DNA, the CDR3 is TGTGCCAGCAGAAAGACAGGAGAGAACACTGAAGCTTTCTTT. Translated: CASRKTGENTEAFF.